This T cell receptor beta chain was found in a study of early T cells in non-severe SARS-CoV-2 infection. Unique molecular identifiers were attached to individual cDNA molecules. TCRdb recomputed calls from the 5' RACE reads with MiXCR, one row per CDR3 protein. Among some 58,000 distinct CDR3 sequences listed, about 12% were seen once. This clonotype has a count of ten or more. Sequenced material: whole blood. The source is an adult who was a healthcare worker with PCR-confirmed SARS-CoV-2 infection or an uninfected control (not recorded which).

CDR3: CASSQGTGTNEQFF. The CDR3, as DNA: TGTGCCAGCAGCCAGGGCACTGGTACAAATGAGCAGTTCTTC. The V gene is TRBV7-7, the J gene TRBJ2-1; TRBD1 might be the D (5 bases). V lost 5 bases, J lost 7 bases, and 15 bases lay in between. The CDR3 contains 14 residues. CDR1 is SSHAT and CDR2 is FNYEAQ in the germline V gene (reference sequence).